This T cell receptor beta chain was captured in a study of cytomegalovirus exposure and HLA in healthy donors. Both 60 Vbeta primers and 13 Jbeta primers went into the PCR. Clones were read by immunoSEQ multiplex PCR, and TCRdb kept only the in-frame ones, dropping some. The data show roughly 280,000 clones, more than 55% seen once. Losses at the gene ends were 8 bases for V and 4 bases for J; bases not matched to a gene: 13. Germline CDR1 reads WNHNN; CDR2 reads SYGVQD (reference sequence). This CDR3 has 16 amino acids. Input material: PBMCs. The clonotype comes from a female donor in good health and CMV-seronegative. The gene calls are TRBV10-1 and TRBJ2-3, with 9 bases fitting TRBD1. The CDR3 DNA is TGCGCCAGCTCAATGTCCGGGACAGGGAGAGCAGATACGCAGTATTTT. Its protein product is CASSMSGTGRADTQYF.